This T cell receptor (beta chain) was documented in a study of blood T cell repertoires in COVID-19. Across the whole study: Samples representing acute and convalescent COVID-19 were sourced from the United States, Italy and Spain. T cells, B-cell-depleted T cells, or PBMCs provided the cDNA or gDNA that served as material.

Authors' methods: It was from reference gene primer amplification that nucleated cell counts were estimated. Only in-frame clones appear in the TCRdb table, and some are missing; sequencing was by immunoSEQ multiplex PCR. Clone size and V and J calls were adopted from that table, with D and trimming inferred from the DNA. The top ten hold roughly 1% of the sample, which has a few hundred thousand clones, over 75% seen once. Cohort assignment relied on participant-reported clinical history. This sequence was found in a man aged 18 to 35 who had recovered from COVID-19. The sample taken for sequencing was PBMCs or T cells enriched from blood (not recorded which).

This chain's CDR3 is CASSLRGTFSGNTIYF. The CDR3, as DNA: TGTGCCAGCAGTTTGCGCGGGACCTTCTCTGGAAACACCATATATTTT. The chain links TRBV28 to TRBJ1-3; a weak D match, TRBD1 (5 bases). This CDR3 region has 16 residues. The germline gives CDR1 MDHEN, CDR2 SYDVKM. V was clipped by 3 bases and J by 0 bases, with 12 bases between them.